The 8 T cell receptor beta chains below were found in one sample sequenced in a study of spatial heterogeneity in lung cancer. TCRdb reanalysed the 5' RACE reads using MiXCR and keeps one entry per CDR3 protein. The data show about 14,000 distinct CDR3 sequences, over 9% seen once. Time point in this sample: sample taken at primary tumor resection. Sequencing covered unsorted whole RNA taken from tumor, nontumor lung or frozen PBMC. Sequences were derived from PBMCs, sampled at surgery. The receptors were gathered from a male donor with early-stage non-small cell lung cancer.

This clonotype was recorded at least ten times. The chain combines TRBV20-1 with TRBJ1-5, with unresolved D. V was pared by 5 bases and J by 5 bases, with 19 bases between. Germline CDR1 reads DFQATT; CDR2 reads SNEGSKA (reference sequence). This CDR3 spans 15 amino acids. CDR3 protein: CSAAEEFGRDQPQHF. CDR3 DNA: TGCAGTGCTGCAGAGGAATTTGGGCGCGATCAGCCCCAGCATTTT.

This clonotype was counted at least ten times. The rearrangement joins TRBV6-4 to TRBJ2-3; 12 bases are a match to TRBD2. Germline V gives CDR1 MRHNA, CDR2 SNTAGT. V was pared by 4 bases and J by 1 base, with 3 bases of the junction left unmatched. The CDR3 spans 16 residues. The CDR3 region is CASSVLAGGGTDTQYF. CDR3 DNA: TGTGCCAGCAGTGTACTAGCGGGAGGAGGCACAGATACGCAGTATTTT.

This clonotype has at least ten counts. J is TRBJ2-7 and V is TRBV6-1, with a weak D call TRBD1 (6 bases). Germline loops: CDR1 MNHNS, CDR2 SASEGT. V shed 8 bases and J shed 2 bases, with 16 bases lying between them. The CDR3 loop spans 14 amino acids. The CDR3 loop reads CASRGGRGAYEQYF. The CDR3, as DNA: TGTGCCAGCCGAGGGGGTAGGGGCGCCTACGAGCAGTACTTC.

This clonotype came up many times. The chain uses TRBV11-2 and TRBJ1-1; TRBD1 might be the D (6 bases). Germline V lookup: CDR1 SGHAT, CDR2 FQNNGV. This CDR3 has 15 residues. Trimming took off 4 bases at V and 6 bases at J, with 18 bases between the two ends. The CDR3 DNA reads as TGTGCCAGCAGCTCAGGGATGGGGGGCCGGGCTGAAGCTTTCTTT. Translated, it gives CASSSGMGGRAEAFF.

The chain recombines TRBV28 with TRBJ2-1; 10 positions agree with TRBD2. This CDR3 has 13 amino acids. V gave up 5 bases and J gave up 9 bases; unmatched junction bases: 4. Germline V gene lookup returns CDR1 MDHEN and CDR2 SYDVKM. CDR3 nucleotides: TGTGCCAGCAGTGACCTAGCGGGAGTTGAGCAGTTCTTC. The encoded protein is CASSDLAGVEQFF.

This clonotype was seen many times. The J gene is TRBJ2-3, the V gene TRBV3-1; possible D gene TRBD2, 6 bases. This CDR3 is 15 amino acids long. The V gene's germline CDR1 is LGHDT and CDR2 YNNKEL (reference sequence). Between the trimmed V and J ends, which lost 0 bases and 1 base, there was a span of 8 bases. CDR3 sequence: CASSQDGSGTDTQYF. The CDR3 nucleotides read TGTGCCAGCAGCCAAGACGGGAGCGGCACAGATACGCAGTATTTT.

In this sample, this clonotype turned up a few times. The chain is built from TRBV12-5 and TRBJ2-5, with 7 bases identical to TRBD2. CDR1 is LGHNT and CDR2 is FRNRAP in the germline V gene. V dropped 1 base and J dropped 5; count of bases not matched to a gene: 19. This CDR3 comprises 19 residues. The CDR3 coding sequence is TGTGCTAGTGGTTTGGCCGTACGGGAGGTTTTCAGGGAGGGGGAGACCCAGTACTTC. This codes for CASGLAVREVFREGETQYF.

This clonotype has a count of ten or more. The CDR3 here is CASSGGNTGELFF. CDR3 nucleotide sequence: TGCGCCAGCAGCGGGGGGAACACCGGGGAGCTGTTTTTT. This chain connects TRBV4-1 to TRBJ2-2; tentatively, D is TRBD1 or TRBD2 (5 bases each). Germline lookup yields CDR1 MGHRA and CDR2 YSYEKL. The CDR3 has 13 residues. V lost 5 bases, J lost 1 base, and 5 bases lay in between.